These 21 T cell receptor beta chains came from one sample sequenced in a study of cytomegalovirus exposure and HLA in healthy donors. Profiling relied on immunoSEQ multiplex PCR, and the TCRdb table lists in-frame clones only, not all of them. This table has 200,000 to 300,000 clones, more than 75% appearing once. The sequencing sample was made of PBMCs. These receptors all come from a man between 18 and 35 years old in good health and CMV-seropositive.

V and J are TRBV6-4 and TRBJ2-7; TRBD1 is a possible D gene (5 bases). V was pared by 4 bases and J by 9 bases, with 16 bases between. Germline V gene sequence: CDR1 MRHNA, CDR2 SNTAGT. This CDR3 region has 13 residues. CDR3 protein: CASSALYLQGQYF. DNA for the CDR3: TGTGCCAGCAGTGCTTTGTATCTTCAGGGGCAGTACTTC.

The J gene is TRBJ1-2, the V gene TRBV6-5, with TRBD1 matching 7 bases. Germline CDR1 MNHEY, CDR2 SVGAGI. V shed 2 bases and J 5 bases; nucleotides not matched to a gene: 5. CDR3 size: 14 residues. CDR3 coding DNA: TGTGCCAGCAGTTACCAGGGGGACTCATATGGCTACACCTTC. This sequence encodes CASSYQGDSYGYTF.

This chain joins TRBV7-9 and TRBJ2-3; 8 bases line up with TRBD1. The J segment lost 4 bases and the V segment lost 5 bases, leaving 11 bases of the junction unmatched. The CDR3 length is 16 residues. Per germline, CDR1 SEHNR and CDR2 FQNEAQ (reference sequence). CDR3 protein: CASSIGQGGFADTQYF. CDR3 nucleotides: TGTGCCAGCAGCATTGGACAGGGTGGTTTTGCAGATACGCAGTATTTT. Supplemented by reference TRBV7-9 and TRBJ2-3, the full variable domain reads DTGVSQNPRHKITKRGQNVTFRCDPISEHNRLYWYRQTLGQGPEFLTYFQNEAQLEKSRLLSDRFSAERPKGSFSTLEIQRTEQGDSAMYLCASSIGQGGFADTQYFGPGTRLTVL.

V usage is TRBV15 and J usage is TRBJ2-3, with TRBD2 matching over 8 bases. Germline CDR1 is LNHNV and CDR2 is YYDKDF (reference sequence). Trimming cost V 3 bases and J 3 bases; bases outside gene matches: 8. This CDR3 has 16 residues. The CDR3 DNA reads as TGTGCCACCAGCAGTGGACTAGCCCTTACAACAGATACGCAGTATTTT. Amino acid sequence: CATSSGLALTTDTQYF.

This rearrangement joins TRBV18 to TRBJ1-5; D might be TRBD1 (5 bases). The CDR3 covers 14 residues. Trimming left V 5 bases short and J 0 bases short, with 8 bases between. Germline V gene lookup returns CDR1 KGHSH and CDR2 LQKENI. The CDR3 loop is CASSSTDSNQPQHF. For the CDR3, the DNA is TGTGCCAGCTCATCGACAGATAGCAATCAGCCCCAGCATTTT.

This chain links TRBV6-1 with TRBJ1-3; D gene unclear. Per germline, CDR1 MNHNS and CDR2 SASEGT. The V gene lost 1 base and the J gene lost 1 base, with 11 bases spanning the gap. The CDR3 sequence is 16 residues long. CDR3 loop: CASSEERRGSGNTIYF. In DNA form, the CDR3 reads TGTGCCAGCAGTGAAGAGAGGAGAGGTTCTGGAAACACCATATATTTT.

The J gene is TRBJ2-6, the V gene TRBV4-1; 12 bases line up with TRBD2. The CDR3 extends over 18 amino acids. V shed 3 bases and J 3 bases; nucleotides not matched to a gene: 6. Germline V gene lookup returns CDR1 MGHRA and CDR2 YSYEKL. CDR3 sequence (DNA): TGCGCCAGCAGCCAGTGGACTAGCGGGATGTTTGGGGCCAACGTCCTGACTTTC. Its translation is CASSQWTSGMFGANVLTF.

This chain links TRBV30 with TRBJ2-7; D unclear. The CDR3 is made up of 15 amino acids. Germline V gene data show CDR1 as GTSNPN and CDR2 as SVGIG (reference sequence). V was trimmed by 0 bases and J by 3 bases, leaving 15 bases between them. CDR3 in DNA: TGTGCCTGGAGTGTACTGTCAGGAAACAACTACGAGCAGTACTTC. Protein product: CAWSVLSGNNYEQYF.

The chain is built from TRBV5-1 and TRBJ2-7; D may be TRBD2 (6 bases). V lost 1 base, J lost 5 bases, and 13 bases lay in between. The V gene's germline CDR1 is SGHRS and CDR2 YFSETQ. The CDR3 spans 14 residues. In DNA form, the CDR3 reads TGCGCCAGCAGCTTGCGGGGGAGTAGGGACGAGCAGTACTTC. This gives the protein CASSLRGSRDEQYF. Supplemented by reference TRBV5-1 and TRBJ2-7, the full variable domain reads KAGVTQTPRYLIKTRGQQVTLSCSPISGHRSVSWYQQTPGQGLQFLFEYFSETQRNKGNFPGRFSGRQFSNSRSEMNVSTLELGDSALYLCASSLRGSRDEQYFGPGTRLTVT.

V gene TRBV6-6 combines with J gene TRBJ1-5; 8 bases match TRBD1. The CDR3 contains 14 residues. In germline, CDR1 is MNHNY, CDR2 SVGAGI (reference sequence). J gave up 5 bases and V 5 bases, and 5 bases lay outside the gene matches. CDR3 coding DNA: TGTGCCAGCAGTCTACGACAGGGGCATCAGCCCCAGCATTTT. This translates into CASSLRQGHQPQHF.

CDR3 in DNA: TGCGCCAGCAGCCAAGTCGCGAGCACAGATACGCAGTATTTT. Translated, it gives CASSQVASTDTQYF. This chain uses TRBV4-1 with TRBJ2-3; no reliable D call. V was pared by 1 base and J by 0 bases, with 5 bases between. Germline V CDR1 and CDR2: MGHRA, YSYEKL. The length of the CDR3 is 14 residues.

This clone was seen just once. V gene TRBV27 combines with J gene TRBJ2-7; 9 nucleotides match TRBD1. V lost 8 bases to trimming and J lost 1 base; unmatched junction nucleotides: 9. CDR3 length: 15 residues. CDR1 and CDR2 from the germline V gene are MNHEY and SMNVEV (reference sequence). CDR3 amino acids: CASSTPGTGSYEQYF. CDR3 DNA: TGTGCCAGCTCCACTCCCGGGACAGGGTCCTACGAGCAGTACTTC.

The CDR3 DNA follows: TGTGCCAGCAGCTTGGATAGCGGGAGGGAGGGGCAGCAGTACTTC. Translation gives CASSLDSGREGQQYF. The chain recombines TRBV5-4 with TRBJ2-7; the match to TRBD2 covers 11 bases. In germline, CDR1 is SGHNT, CDR2 YYREEE (reference sequence). The CDR3 has 15 residues. V shed 0 bases, J shed 8 bases, and the junction held 7 bases outside the gene matches.

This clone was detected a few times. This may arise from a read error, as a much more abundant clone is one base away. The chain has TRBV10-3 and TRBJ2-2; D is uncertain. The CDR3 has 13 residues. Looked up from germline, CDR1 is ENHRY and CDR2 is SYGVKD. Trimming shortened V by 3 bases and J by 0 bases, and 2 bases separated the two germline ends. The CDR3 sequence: CAISDSNTGELFF. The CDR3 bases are TGTGCCATCAGTGACTCGAACACCGGGGAGCTGTTTTTT.

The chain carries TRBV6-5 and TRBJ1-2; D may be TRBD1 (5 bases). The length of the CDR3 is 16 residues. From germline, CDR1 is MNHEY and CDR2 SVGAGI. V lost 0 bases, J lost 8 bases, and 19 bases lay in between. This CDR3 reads CASSYSIRAVGGGYTF. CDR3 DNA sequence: TGTGCCAGCAGTTACTCCATACGGGCAGTGGGGGGAGGCTACACCTTC.

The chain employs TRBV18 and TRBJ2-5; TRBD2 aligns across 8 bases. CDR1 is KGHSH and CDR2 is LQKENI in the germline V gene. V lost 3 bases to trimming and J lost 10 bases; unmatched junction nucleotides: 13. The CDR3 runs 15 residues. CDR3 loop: CASSPRAGAGGDQYF. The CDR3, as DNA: TGTGCCAGCTCACCGCGAGCGGGGGCAGGTGGGGACCAGTACTTC. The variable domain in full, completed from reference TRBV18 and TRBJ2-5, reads NAGVMQNPRHLVRRRGQEARLRCSPMKGHSHVYWYRQLPEEGLKFMVYLQKENIIDESGMPKERFSAEFPKEGPSILRIQQVVRGDSAAYFCASSPRAGAGGDQYFGPGTRLLVL.

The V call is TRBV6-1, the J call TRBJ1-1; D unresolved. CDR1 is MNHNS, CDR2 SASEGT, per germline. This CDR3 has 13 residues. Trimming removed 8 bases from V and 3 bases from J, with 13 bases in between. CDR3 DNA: TGTGCCAGCGAAAAGGGATCATACACTGAAGCTTTCTTT. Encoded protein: CASEKGSYTEAFF.

CDR3 in DNA: TGCAGTGGGGGGAATTCAGATACGCAGTATTTT. It codes for CSGGNSDTQYF. The rearrangement joins TRBV20-1 to TRBJ2-3, with D perhaps TRBD1 or TRBD2 (5 bases each). The CDR3 is made up of 11 amino acids. The V and J ends lost 7 bases and 4 bases respectively, with 9 bases between them. Germline V CDR1 and CDR2: DFQATT, SNEGSKA (reference sequence).

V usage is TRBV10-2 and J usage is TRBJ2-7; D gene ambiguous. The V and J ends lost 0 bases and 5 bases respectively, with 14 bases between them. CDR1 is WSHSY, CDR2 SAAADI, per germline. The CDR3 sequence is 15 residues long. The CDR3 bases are TGCGCCAGCAGTGAGTCCCCGGGCCTGATGGACGAGCAGTACTTC. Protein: CASSESPGLMDEQYF.

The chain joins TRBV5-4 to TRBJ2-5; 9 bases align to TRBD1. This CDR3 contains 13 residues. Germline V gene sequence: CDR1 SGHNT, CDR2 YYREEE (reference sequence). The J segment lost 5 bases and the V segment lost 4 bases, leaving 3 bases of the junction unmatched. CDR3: CASSGTGLETQYF. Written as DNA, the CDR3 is TGTGCCAGCAGCGGGACAGGGCTGGAGACCCAGTACTTC.

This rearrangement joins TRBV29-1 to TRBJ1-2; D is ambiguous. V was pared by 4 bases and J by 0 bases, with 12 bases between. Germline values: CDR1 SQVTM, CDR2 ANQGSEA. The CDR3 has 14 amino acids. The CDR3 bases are TGCAGCGTTGCACAGAGGGTCGCTAACTATGGCTACACCTTC. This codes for CSVAQRVANYGYTF. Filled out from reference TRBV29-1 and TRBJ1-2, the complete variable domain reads SAVISQKPSRDICQRGTSLTIQCQVDSQVTMMFWYRQQPGQSLTLIATANQGSEATYESGFVIDKFPISRPNLTFSTLTVSNMSPEDSSIYLCSVAQRVANYGYTFGSGTRLTVV.